This TCR beta chain derives from a study of T cells of healthy individuals. TCRdb re-called the 5' RACE reads through MiXCR, storing one row per CDR3 protein. This sample has around 98,000 distinct CDR3 sequences, with roughly 18% found just once. V lost 5 bases to trimming and J lost 7 bases, with 17 bases between them. The CDR3 has 14 residues. Germline loops: CDR1 SGHTA, CDR2 FQGNSA. This chain links TRBV7-2 with TRBJ2-5; unclear D gene. This clonotype originated in a human donor in good health. CDR3 amino acids: CASSTYSQQATQYF. CDR3 in DNA: TGTGCCAGCAGCACATACTCCCAGCAGGCGACCCAGTACTTC.